This entry describes one TCR beta chain. The CDR3 loop spans 14 amino acids. V lost 3 bases, J lost 8 bases, and 15 bases lay in between. Germline values: CDR1 SGHRS, CDR2 YFSETQ. This sample was included in a study of blood T cell repertoires in COVID-19. Overall study: From T cells, B-cell-depleted T cells, or PBMCs came the material, which was cDNA or gDNA.

Generated by immunoSEQ multiplex PCR, the TCRdb table keeps only in-frame clones and is missing some. Of over 200,000 clones in the sample, 92% were seen once. The V gene is TRBV5-1, the J gene TRBJ1-3, with a possible D match to TRBD1 (6 bases). Sequencing input: peripheral blood. This TCR was sampled from a man in his fifties or sixties with COVID-19, enrolled during active disease. The CDR3 loop reads CASSSYRAGDTIYF. The DNA of the CDR3 is TGCGCCAGCAGCTCCTATCGAGCAGGGGACACCATATATTTT.